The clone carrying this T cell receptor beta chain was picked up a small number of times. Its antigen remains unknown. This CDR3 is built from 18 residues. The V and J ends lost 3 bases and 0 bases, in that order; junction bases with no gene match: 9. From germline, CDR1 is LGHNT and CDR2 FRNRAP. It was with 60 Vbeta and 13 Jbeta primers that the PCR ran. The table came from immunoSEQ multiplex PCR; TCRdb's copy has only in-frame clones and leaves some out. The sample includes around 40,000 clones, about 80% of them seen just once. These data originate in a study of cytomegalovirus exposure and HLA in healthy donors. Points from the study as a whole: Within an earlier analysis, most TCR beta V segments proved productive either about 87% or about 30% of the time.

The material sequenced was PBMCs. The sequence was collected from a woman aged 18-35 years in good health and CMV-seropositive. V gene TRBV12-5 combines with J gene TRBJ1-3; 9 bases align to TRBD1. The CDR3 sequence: CASGFKLRTGASGNTIYF. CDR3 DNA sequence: TGTGCTAGTGGTTTCAAACTCCGGACAGGGGCCTCTGGAAACACCATATATTTT.